This TCR beta chain was recorded in a study of CD8 T cells in ankylosing spondylitis. This CDR3 comprises 12 residues. The germline CDR1 and CDR2 sequences are SGHTA and FQGNSA. As regards this clonotype: The antigen remains unidentified. The junction and the germline gene differ at one end; a read error may be behind it.

Using quantitative 5'-RACE with molecular barcodes, the authors made TCR beta libraries. TCRdb passed the 5' RACE reads through MiXCR, listing each CDR3 protein once. Found here are around 300,000 distinct CDR3 sequences, more than 9% of them singletons; the top ten hold about a tenth. Whole-study results and caveats: Matched synovial fluid from ankylosing spondylitis patients was reported to be enriched for disease-linked clones.

The J gene is TRBJ2-7, the V gene TRBV7-2; D unresolved. What was sequenced was blood, either unsorted or a sorted T cell fraction (not recorded which). The TCR comes from a female donor with ankylosing spondylitis or in good health (not recorded which). The CDR3 loop is CASSLDRYERYF. Written as DNA, the CDR3 is TGTGCCAGCAGCTTAGATCGCTACGAGCGGTACTTC.